This T cell receptor beta chain was sequenced in a study of T cells of healthy individuals. At least ten counts were recorded for this clonotype. Germline V gene lookup returns CDR1 LNHDA and CDR2 SQIVND (reference sequence). This CDR3 comprises 14 residues. Trimming cost V 7 bases and J 2 bases; bases outside gene matches: 6. TCRdb reprocessed the 5' RACE reads with MiXCR, giving one entry per CDR3 protein. This table holds 50,000 to 55,000 distinct CDR3 sequences, around 15% found once. This TCR was recovered from a human donor in good health. The rearrangement links TRBV19 to TRBJ2-7, with 9 bases identical to TRBD2. CDR3: CASKSGGLAYEQYF. CDR3 nucleotide sequence: TGTGCCAGTAAAAGCGGGGGGTTGGCCTACGAGCAGTACTTC. The full variable domain, rest sourced from reference TRBV19 and TRBJ2-7, is DGGITQSPKYLFRKEGQNVTLSCEQNLNHDAMYWYRQDPGQGLRLIYYSQIVNDFQKGDIAEGYSVSREKKESFPLTVTSAQKNPTAFYLCASKSGGLAYEQYFGPGTRLTVT.